This entry describes one T cell receptor (beta chain). The ends were cut back, 0 bases at V and 0 bases at J, with 20 bases in the middle. Germline CDR1 reads LGHDT; CDR2 reads YNNKEL (reference sequence). This CDR3 spans 20 amino acids. The sample comes from a study of blood T cell repertoires in COVID-19. At the level of the study: The study drew acute and convalescent COVID-19 samples from the United States, Italy and Spain. T cells, B-cell-depleted T cells, or PBMCs supplied cDNA or gDNA.

Profiled with immunoSEQ multiplex PCR; TCRdb holds only in-frame clones, not every one. The sample carries some 270,000 clones, 86% recorded once. The chain carries TRBV3-1 (or the pseudogene TRBV3-2) and TRBJ2-2; a weak D match, TRBD1 (5 bases). Material: peripheral blood. This TCR came from a woman of 80 years or more with COVID-19, enrolled during active disease. This chain's CDR3 is CASSQDARFMEQANTGELFF. The CDR3 coding sequence is TGTGCCAGCAGCCAAGATGCCCGGTTCATGGAACAGGCGAACACCGGGGAGCTGTTTTTT.